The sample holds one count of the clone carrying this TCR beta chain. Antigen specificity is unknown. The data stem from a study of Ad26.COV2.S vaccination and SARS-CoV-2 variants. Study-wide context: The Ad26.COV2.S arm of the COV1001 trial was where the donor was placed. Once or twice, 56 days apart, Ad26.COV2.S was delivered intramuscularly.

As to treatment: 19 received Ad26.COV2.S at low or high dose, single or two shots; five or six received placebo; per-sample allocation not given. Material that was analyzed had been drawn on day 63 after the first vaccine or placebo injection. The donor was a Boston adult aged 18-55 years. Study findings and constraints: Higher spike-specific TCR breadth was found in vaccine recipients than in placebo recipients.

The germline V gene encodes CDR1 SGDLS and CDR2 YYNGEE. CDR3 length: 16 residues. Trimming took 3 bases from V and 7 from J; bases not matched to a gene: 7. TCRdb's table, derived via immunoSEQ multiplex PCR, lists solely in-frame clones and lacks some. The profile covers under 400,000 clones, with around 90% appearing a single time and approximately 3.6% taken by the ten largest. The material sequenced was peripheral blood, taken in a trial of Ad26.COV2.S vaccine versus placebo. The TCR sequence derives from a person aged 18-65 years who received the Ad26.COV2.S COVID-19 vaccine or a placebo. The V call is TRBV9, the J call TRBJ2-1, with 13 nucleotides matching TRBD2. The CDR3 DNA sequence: TGTGCCAGCAGCGCCACTAGCGGGGGGGCCTGGAATGAGCAGTTCTTC. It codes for CASSATSGGAWNEQFF.